This record looks at one T cell receptor beta chain sequence and its context. What it recognizes is unknown. Germline CDR1 KGHDR, CDR2 SFDVKD. The CDR3 has 16 residues. J gave up 7 bases and V 0 bases, and 7 bases lay outside the gene matches. What was amplified from RNA transcripts were TCR beta CDR3 regions. A first-round RT-PCR of the TCR CDR3 used the HTBI primer set. From the multiplex PCR reads, TCRdb called clonotypes with MiXCR, one entry per CDR3 protein. This table holds 400,000 to 600,000 distinct CDR3 sequences, around 20% found once. The data were taken from a study of T cells in Graves' hyperthyroidism and ophthalmopathy. Overall study findings and caveats: Before onset, ophthalmopathy was predicted by the model a median approximately 6.5 months earlier. Peripheral blood also featured most of the thyroid clonotypes expanded above 0.001.

The sample consisted of blood. The receptor's source is a young man with Graves' hyperthyroidism. The chain uses TRBV24-1 and TRBJ2-2; 7 bases match TRBD2. The CDR3 region has the DNA TGTGCCACCAGTGATTTGCGTCTAGCGGCTAACGGGGAGCTGTTTTTT. Its protein is CATSDLRLAANGELFF.